This T cell receptor (beta chain) comes out of a study of spatial heterogeneity in lung cancer. The wider study: Matched bulk RNA-seq yielded a T cell transcriptional module score. Counts of TCR transcripts in tumor regions correlated strongly with that score. Study-level findings and limits: Coverage of tumor T cells was estimated at approximately 7% for alpha chains and 13% for beta chains. Tumoral mutation counts were tracked by counts of expanded intratumoral alpha and beta TCRs.

The CDR3 spans 13 residues. CDR1 is SNHLY, CDR2 FYNNEI, per germline. With V trimmed by 1 base and J by 8 bases, 1 base remained unmatched. Time point noted: sample taken at primary tumor resection. Unsorted whole RNA of tumor, nontumor lung or frozen PBMC was sequenced. Sample share makes this clonotype medium-sized (0.01 to 0.1%). The antigen is unknown. Every TCR cDNA molecule carried a tag that served as a unique molecular identifier. One entry per CDR3 protein results from TCRdb running MiXCR on the 5' RACE reads. The sample has about 4,900 distinct CDR3 sequences, 31% seen once. This chain joins TRBV2 and TRBJ1-2; 10 bases map to TRBD1. Sequences were derived from lung tumor tissue, sampled at surgery. This sequence originates from a male donor with early-stage non-small cell lung cancer. CDR3 coding DNA: TGTGCCAGCAGTGAAGTGACAGGGGGCGGCTACACCTTC. This encodes CASSEVTGGGYTF.